The 21 T cell receptor beta chains listed next were all sequenced from one sample in a study of blood T cell repertoires in COVID-19. Method: immunoSEQ multiplex PCR; TCRdb's copy keeps in-frame clones and lacks some. The sample consists of some 670,000 clones, around 90% of them appearing once. Source material: peripheral blood. All receptors derive from a young woman with acute or convalescent COVID-19.

As to this clone: Other DNA sequences in this sample translate to the same CDR3. The chain joins TRBV29-1 to TRBJ2-7; D gene unclear. V gave up 6 bases and J gave up 4 bases, with 13 bases separating them. The CDR3 is 12 residues long. Germline V gene sequence: CDR1 SQVTM, CDR2 ANQGSEA. The CDR3 nucleotides read TGCAGCGTAGGTGGGTTGACATACGAGCAGTACTTC. Its translation: CSVGGLTYEQYF.

V and J are TRBV23-1 and TRBJ1-2; a weak D match, TRBD1 (5 bases). TRBV23-1 counts as an open reading frame of uncertain function. The CDR3 runs 14 residues. V dropped 9 bases and J dropped 6 bases, with 20 bases sitting between them. In DNA form, the CDR3 reads TGCGCCAGAGACGACACAGGATCTACCCATGGCTACACCTTC. The encoded protein is CARDDTGSTHGYTF.

The V call is TRBV6-4, the J call TRBJ2-2; maybe TRBD2 (6 bases). Germline CDR1 and CDR2: MRHNA and SNTAGT. The CDR3 has 14 amino acids. V shed 2 bases and J shed 2 bases, with 6 bases lying between them. CDR3 residues: CASSDGTNTGELFF. The CDR3 nucleotides read TGTGCCAGCAGTGACGGGACTAACACCGGGGAGCTGTTTTTT.

Comment on this clone: Other DNA sequences of this sample code for an identical CDR3. The chain couples TRBV12-3 or TRBV12-4 to TRBJ1-1; TRBD1 might be the D (5 bases). Trimming cost V 3 bases and J 3 bases, with 8 bases left between them. This CDR3 has 13 residues. The CDR3 nucleotides read TGTGCCAGCAGTTTGGGGGGTCACACTGAAGCTTTCTTT. Translating gives CASSLGGHTEAFF.

The rearrangement uses TRBV9 and TRBJ1-2, with TRBD1 as a possible D gene (5 bases). The V gene lost 4 bases and the J gene lost 6 bases, with 13 bases spanning the gap. Germline lookup yields CDR1 SGDLS and CDR2 YYNGEE. This CDR3 is built from 13 residues. CDR3 sequence reads: CASSPPGGDGYTF. CDR3 in DNA: TGTGCCAGCAGCCCCCCTGGGGGGGATGGCTACACCTTC.

CDR3 amino acids: CASSGSVGMNTEAFF. For the CDR3, the DNA is TGTGCCAGCAGCGGTTCGGTCGGGATGAACACTGAAGCTTTCTTT. The chain recombines TRBV5-8 with TRBJ1-1; D not resolved. Looked up from germline, CDR1 is SGHTS and CDR2 is YDEGEE. The CDR3 runs to 15 residues. Trimming stripped 4 bases from V and 0 bases from J, with 13 bases between.

The chain has TRBV6-5 and TRBJ1-2; D might be TRBD1 (5 bases). The CDR3 is 15 amino acids. CDR1 MNHEY and CDR2 SVGAGI come from the germline V gene. Trimming left V 3 bases short and J 2 bases short, with 13 bases between. For the CDR3, the DNA is TGTGCCAGCAGTTATCTCGACAGTCTAAACTATGGCTACACCTTC. It codes for CASSYLDSLNYGYTF.

The chain joins TRBV5-6 to TRBJ2-3; possibly TRBD2 for D (6 bases). This CDR3 region has 15 residues. Germline values: CDR1 SGHDT, CDR2 YYEEEE. Trimming left V 5 bases short and J 1 base short, with 14 bases between. Here the CDR3 DNA reads TGTGCCAGCAGGTCGGGACTTTTTGGCACAGATACGCAGTATTTT. It specifies CASRSGLFGTDTQYF.

V and J are TRBV2 and TRBJ2-7, with TRBD2 matching over 10 bases. Germline V CDR1 and CDR2: SNHLY, FYNNEI. The CDR3 contains 14 residues. The trim removed 8 bases at V and 4 bases at J, leaving 8 bases unmatched. The CDR3 spells CASGASGGEYEQYF. Written as DNA, the CDR3 is TGTGCCAGCGGAGCGAGCGGGGGGGAGTACGAGCAGTACTTC.

This clone was observed a few times. The chain is built from TRBV7-2 and TRBJ2-7; weak D call: TRBD2 (5 bases). Per germline, CDR1 SGHTA and CDR2 FQGNSA. This CDR3 has 14 amino acids. Trimming cost V 5 bases and J 2 bases, with 13 bases left between them. The chain's CDR3 is CASSPPRETYEQYF. The DNA of the CDR3 is TGTGCCAGCAGCCCCCCGAGGGAAACCTACGAGCAGTACTTC.

The chain joins TRBV14 to TRBJ1-5; 9 nucleotides line up with TRBD1. V shed 0 bases, J shed 2 bases, and the junction held 14 bases outside the gene matches. The CDR3 spans 20 residues. Germline V gene sequence: CDR1 SGHDN, CDR2 FVKESK. The CDR3 DNA reads as TGTGCCAGCAGCCAAGACCGACAGGGGGATTACTACTTCGGCAATCAGCCCCAGCATTTT. Translating it yields CASSQDRQGDYYFGNQPQHF.

This clone has only one observation. CDR3 DNA: TGCGCCAGCAGCCAAGGAACTAGCGGGGCTACAGATACGCAGTATTTT. It is translated as CASSQGTSGATDTQYF. This sequence joins TRBV4-3 and TRBJ2-3; 10 nucleotides match TRBD2. V was clipped by 1 base and J by 3 bases; unmatched bases: 4. The CDR3 consists of 16 residues. CDR1 is LGHNA and CDR2 is YSLEER in the germline V gene.

Only one count was recorded for this clone. The CDR3 bases are TGTGCCAGCTGGAGACAGTCTGACTCTGGAAACACCATATATTTT. Translating it yields CASWRQSDSGNTIYF. This chain uses TRBV6-5 with TRBJ1-3; D possibly corresponds to TRBD1 (5 bases). Germline lookup yields CDR1 MNHEY and CDR2 SVGAGI. The CDR3 spans 15 residues. V was shortened by 8 bases and J by 0 bases, with 14 bases between the two germline ends.

The chain carries TRBV5-4 and TRBJ1-2; possibly TRBD1 for D (5 bases). The germline CDR1 and CDR2 sequences are SGHNT and YYREEE (reference sequence). CDR3 length: 12 residues. Trimming shortened V by 3 bases and J by 4 bases, and 7 bases separated the two germline ends. The CDR3 sequence: CASSSGGYGYTF. The DNA for the CDR3 is TGTGCCAGCAGCTCCGGGGGCTATGGCTACACCTTC.

The chain recombines TRBV18 with TRBJ1-1, with TRBD1 identical over 9 bases. The CDR3 spans 16 residues. With 0 bases clipped from V and 3 bases from J, the junction kept 5 bases outside the gene matches. Germline V gene sequence: CDR1 KGHSH, CDR2 LQKENI. The CDR3 DNA reads as TGTGCCAGCTCACCACCCGGGACAGGGACCCACACTGAAGCTTTCTTT. It specifies CASSPPGTGTHTEAFF.

This chain links TRBV9 with TRBJ1-5; D call uncertain. CDR1 is SGDLS and CDR2 is YYNGEE in the germline V gene. CDR3 length: 15 residues. The germline V and J ends were trimmed by 2 bases and 3 bases, with 12 bases remaining between them. CDR3 sequence reads: CASSVDDGPNQPQHF. The CDR3 coding sequence is TGTGCCAGCAGCGTCGACGATGGGCCCAATCAGCCCCAGCATTTT.

This clone has just one count. This chain joins TRBV5-5 and TRBJ2-1; 12 bases fit TRBD2. Germline-derived CDR1 and CDR2 are SGHKS and YYEKEE (reference sequence). V was pared by 3 bases and J by 12 bases, with 13 bases of the junction left unmatched. This CDR3 is 16 amino acids long. The CDR3 DNA reads as TGTGCCAGCAGCTGGGCGGCTAGCGGGGGGGTACAGGGGCAGTTCTTC. It encodes CASSWAASGGVQGQFF.

The chain links TRBV29-1 to TRBJ1-1, with D unclear. The CDR3 is made up of 14 amino acids. Trimming took off 6 bases at V and 1 base at J, with 15 bases between the two ends. Per germline, CDR1 SQVTM and CDR2 ANQGSEA. CDR3 amino acids: CSVQPGLRNTEAFF. CDR3 nucleotide sequence: TGCAGCGTCCAACCGGGTCTTAGGAACACTGAAGCTTTCTTT.

The chain employs TRBV4-3 and TRBJ1-2; D is possibly TRBD1 (5 bases). Germline V gene sequence: CDR1 LGHNA, CDR2 YSLEER. CDR3 length: 13 amino acids. Trimming stripped 4 bases from V and 4 bases from J, with 10 bases between. In DNA, the CDR3 is TGCGCCAGCAGCCCTACAGGCATCTATGGCTACACCTTC. As protein: CASSPTGIYGYTF.

The chain links TRBV6-6 to TRBJ1-2, with TRBD1 matching 7 bases. Trimming cost V 5 bases and J 5 bases; bases outside gene matches: 17. The CDR3 spans 17 residues. Germline-derived CDR1 and CDR2 are MNHNY and SVGAGI (reference sequence). CDR3 sequence: CASSRGAHTGDEYGYTF. For the CDR3, the DNA is TGTGCCAGCAGTCGCGGGGCCCACACAGGGGACGAATATGGCTACACCTTC.

The chain employs TRBV24-1 and TRBJ2-2; 10 positions match TRBD1. Germline loops: CDR1 KGHDR, CDR2 SFDVKD. The CDR3 has 16 amino acids. J was trimmed by 6 bases and V by 10 bases; bases with no gene match: 13. The CDR3 loop is CATPGQGSVRSGELFF. CDR3 coding DNA: TGTGCCACTCCGGGACAGGGGTCAGTTAGGTCCGGGGAGCTGTTTTTT.